These 9 T cell receptor beta chains came from one sample sequenced in a study of blood T cell repertoires in COVID-19. Sequenced by immunoSEQ multiplex PCR; TCRdb stores in-frame clones only, minus some. The table has more than 200,000 clones, around 84% seen once. Material for sequencing was PBMCs or T cells enriched from blood (not recorded which). The source of these receptors is a woman aged 50 to 60 who had recovered from COVID-19.

This sequence joins TRBV28 and TRBJ2-1; 11 bases are a match to TRBD2. Germline lookup yields CDR1 MDHEN and CDR2 SYDVKM. The ends lost 3 bases at V and 3 bases at J; junction bases unmatched: 10. The CDR3 runs to 18 residues. The CDR3 sequence is CASSLGLAVPLGYNEQFF. DNA of the CDR3: TGTGCCAGCAGTTTGGGACTAGCGGTTCCGCTGGGCTACAATGAGCAGTTCTTC.

Turning to this clone: The junction departs from the called germline gene at one end, perhaps through a read error. The genes are TRBV25-1 and TRBJ1-2, with TRBD1 matching 7 bases. Germline lookup yields CDR1 MGHDK and CDR2 SYGVNS. The CDR3 extends over 12 amino acids. In nucleotides, the CDR3 is TGTGCCACCAGTCCCCAGGGGGGCGGCTACACCTTC. Translated, it gives CATSPQGGGYTF.

This clone was seen a handful of times. CDR3 protein: CASGRDRATDTQYF. The CDR3 nucleotides read TGTGCCAGTGGGCGGGACAGGGCCACAGATACGCAGTATTTT. The chain links TRBV19 to TRBJ2-3; 9 bases align to TRBD1. The length of the CDR3 is 14 residues. Germline V gives CDR1 LNHDA, CDR2 SQIVND (reference sequence). V was clipped by 8 bases and J by 2 bases; unmatched bases: 5. The full variable domain, with the rest looked up from reference TRBV19 and TRBJ2-3, is DGGITQSPKYLFRKEGQNVTLSCEQNLNHDAMYWYRQDPGQGLRLIYYSQIVNDFQKGDIAEGYSVSREKKESFPLTVTSAQKNPTAFYLCASGRDRATDTQYFGPGTRLTVL.

The J gene is TRBJ1-3, the V gene TRBV5-6, with D possibly being TRBD1 (6 bases). V dropped 3 bases and J dropped 0 bases, with 10 bases sitting between them. Germline values: CDR1 SGHDT, CDR2 YYEEEE. This CDR3 has 15 amino acids. CDR3: CASSSDSYSGNTIYF. Here the CDR3 DNA reads TGTGCCAGCAGCTCGGACAGTTACTCTGGAAACACCATATATTTT. The full variable domain, its missing parts supplied by reference TRBV5-6 and TRBJ1-3, is DAGVTQSPTHLIKTRGQQVTLRCSPKSGHDTVSWYQQALGQGPQFIFQYYEEEERQRGNFPDRFSGHQFPNYSSELNVNALLLGDSALYLCASSSDSYSGNTIYFGEGSWLTVV.

The chain carries TRBV3-1 (or the pseudogene TRBV3-2) and TRBJ2-1; 8 bases agree with TRBD2. The CDR3 has 17 amino acids. In germline, CDR1 is LGHDT, CDR2 YNNKEL (reference sequence). V dropped 0 bases and J dropped 5; count of bases not matched to a gene: 9. The CDR3 loop reads CASSQDPSGSSNNEQFF. The CDR3 DNA follows: TGTGCCAGCAGCCAAGATCCAAGCGGGAGTTCCAACAATGAGCAGTTCTTC.

This clone has a handful of counts. This chain uses TRBV30 with TRBJ1-5; 7 bases are a match to TRBD1. V was clipped by 5 bases and J by 5 bases; unmatched bases: 9. This CDR3 is 14 amino acids long. The germline CDR1 and CDR2 sequences are GTSNPN and SVGIG (reference sequence). The CDR3, as DNA: TGTGCCTGGTCCCACCGGGACAGATATCAGCCCCAGCATTTT. Residues: CAWSHRDRYQPQHF.

This chain joins TRBV12-3 or TRBV12-4 and TRBJ2-5, with TRBD1 matching over 7 bases. V was clipped by 5 bases and J by 5 bases; unmatched bases: 2. This CDR3 spans 12 amino acids. CDR3 nucleotide sequence: TGTGCCAGCAGTCAGGACAGGGAGACCCAGTACTTC. It specifies CASSQDRETQYF.

The chain uses TRBV5-1 and TRBJ1-2; 7 bases match TRBD1. J was trimmed by 2 bases and V by 2 bases; bases with no gene match: 3. This CDR3 has 14 residues. Germline-derived CDR1 and CDR2 are SGHRS and YFSETQ. CDR3 residues: CASSFLQGNYGYTF. The CDR3 DNA sequence: TGCGCCAGCAGCTTTTTACAGGGGAACTATGGCTACACCTTC.

V usage is TRBV4-2 and J usage is TRBJ1-2; 10 bases match TRBD1. CDR3 length: 15 residues. V shed 3 bases, J shed 8 bases, and the junction held 9 bases outside the gene matches. Germline CDR1 reads LGHNA; CDR2 reads YNFKEQ. The CDR3 sequence: CASSHPGTGADGYTF. CDR3 nucleotide sequence: TGTGCCAGCAGCCATCCCGGGACAGGGGCCGACGGCTACACCTTC.